This passage covers 32 T cell receptor beta chains from one sample sequenced in a study of T cell changes during pregnancy in multiple sclerosis. The protocol was immunoSEQ multiplex PCR, while the TCRdb copy is restricted to in-frame clones and leaves out a portion. The table shows tens of thousands of clones, with around nine tenths occurring only once. The source material was peripheral blood, sampled after pregnancy. Source of these receptors: a female donor in good health, enrolled as a control in a pregnancy study.

The chain recombines TRBV5-1 with TRBJ2-3, with TRBD2 matching over 9 bases. Germline trimming cut 4 bases from V and 6 bases from J; bases unmatched to any gene: 6. The CDR3 sequence is 14 residues long. The germline V gene has CDR1 SGHRS and CDR2 YFSETQ. CDR3 DNA sequence: TGCGCCAGCAGCCCGCTCGCGGGAGGGGATACGCAGTATTTT. Its protein is CASSPLAGGDTQYF.

The chain is built from TRBV7-9 and TRBJ1-2; D possibly corresponds to TRBD1 (6 bases). Germline V CDR1 and CDR2: SEHNR, FQNEAQ (reference sequence). This CDR3 has 14 amino acids. Between the trimmed V and J ends, which lost 5 bases and 8 bases, there was a span of 18 bases. CDR3 in amino acids: CASSLPDSGVGYTF. As DNA, the CDR3 is TGTGCCAGCAGCCTACCGGACAGTGGGGTAGGCTACACCTTC.

The chain is built from TRBV13 and TRBJ2-3; 8 nucleotides align to TRBD2. In germline, CDR1 is PRHDT, CDR2 FYEKMQ (reference sequence). The length of the CDR3 is 18 residues. V trimming: 0 bases; J trimming: 1 base; junction bases outside the gene matches: 9. The chain's CDR3 is CASSLGPGGATGTDTQYF. CDR3 coding DNA: TGTGCCAGCAGCTTAGGCCCCGGGGGGGCCACGGGCACAGATACGCAGTATTTT.

For this clone: Germline is not matched at one junction end, which may reflect a read error. The chain has TRBV5-1 and TRBJ1-2; the match to TRBD1 covers 7 bases. In germline, CDR1 is SGHRS, CDR2 YFSETQ. The length of the CDR3 is 14 residues. The CDR3, as DNA: TGCGCCAGCAGCTTCGACAGGGCAATCTATGGCCACACCTTC. Translation: CASSFDRAIYGHTF.

This chain links TRBV28 with TRBJ1-4, with TRBD1 as a possible D gene (6 bases). The CDR3 sequence is 15 residues long. Germline V gene lookup returns CDR1 MDHEN and CDR2 SYDVKM. Trimming stripped 4 bases from V and 3 bases from J, with 12 bases between. The CDR3 sequence is CASSSTQGSNEKLFF. Written as DNA, the CDR3 is TGTGCCAGCAGTTCCACCCAGGGGTCTAATGAAAAACTGTTTTTT.

The chain uses TRBV11-2 and TRBJ1-2, with 7 bases identical to TRBD1. V lost 5 bases and J lost 4; bases outside the gene matches: 4. This CDR3 is built from 13 residues. Germline V gene data show CDR1 as SGHAT and CDR2 as FQNNGV. The CDR3 bases are TGTGCCAGCAGCGGGACAGCTCTCTATGGCTACACCTTC. This codes for CASSGTALYGYTF.

V is TRBV5-1 and J is TRBJ2-3; D perhaps matches TRBD1 (6 bases). Per germline, CDR1 SGHRS and CDR2 YFSETQ. The ends were cut back, 0 bases at V and 4 bases at J, with 9 bases in the middle. This CDR3 has 14 residues. CDR3 nucleotide sequence: TGCGCCAGCAGCTTGGCACAGGGCGCAGATACGCAGTATTTT. This encodes CASSLAQGADTQYF.

The chain links TRBV27 to TRBJ2-7; a weak D match, TRBD1 (6 bases). V lost 6 bases, J lost 0 bases, and 12 bases lay in between. Germline V CDR1 and CDR2: MNHEY, SMNVEV (reference sequence). The CDR3 covers 14 residues. The CDR3 DNA follows: TGTGCCAGCAGACCCCAGACAGGCTCCTACGAGCAGTACTTC. It is translated as CASRPQTGSYEQYF.

CDR3 protein: CATSGPLWRGKETQYF. CDR3 nucleotides: TGTGCCACCAGCGGGCCTTTGTGGCGGGGGAAAGAGACCCAGTACTTC. The chain recombines TRBV15 with TRBJ2-5; TRBD2 matches at 7 bases. From germline, CDR1 is LNHNV and CDR2 YYDKDF (reference sequence). With V trimmed by 5 bases and J by 3 bases, 12 bases remained unmatched. The length of the CDR3 is 16 residues.

CDR3 loop: CASGGLAYEQYF. CDR3 DNA: TGTGCCAGCGGAGGACTGGCCTACGAGCAGTACTTC. V is TRBV28 and J is TRBJ2-7; D is perhaps TRBD2 (5 bases). The CDR3 is 12 amino acids. In germline, CDR1 is MDHEN, CDR2 SYDVKM. Trimming left V 8 bases short and J 2 bases short, with 10 bases between.

This clone showed up just a few times. This chain connects TRBV5-6 to TRBJ1-1; TRBD1 is a possible D gene (5 bases). Looked up from germline, CDR1 is SGHDT and CDR2 is YYEEEE. The CDR3 totals 15 residues. Trimming took off 0 bases at V and 1 base at J, with 10 bases between the two ends. The CDR3 coding sequence is TGTGCCAGCAGCTTGGCTCAGGGAGGGAACACTGAAGCTTTCTTT. Amino acids: CASSLAQGGNTEAFF.

The chain recombines TRBV7-9 with TRBJ1-5; a possible D gene is TRBD1 (5 bases). Germline V gene data show CDR1 as SEHNR and CDR2 as FQNEAQ (reference sequence). Trimming pared 9 bases from V and 3 bases from J, leaving 18 bases between. There are 15 residues in the CDR3. Here the CDR3 DNA reads TGTGCCAGTGGGTCGGGACTCCCACCCAATCAGCCCCAGCATTTT. This translates into CASGSGLPPNQPQHF.

The V call is TRBV13, the J call TRBJ2-7, with D hard to call. Germline V CDR1 and CDR2: PRHDT, FYEKMQ (reference sequence). V lost 0 bases, J lost 0 bases, and 6 bases lay in between. This CDR3 is built from 14 residues. The DNA for the CDR3 is TGTGCCAGCAGCTTAGGAGCTAGCTCCTACGAGCAGTACTTC. This encodes CASSLGASSYEQYF. The full variable domain, in which reference TRBV13 and TRBJ2-7 provide the parts outside the CDR3, is AAGVIQSPRHLIKEKRETATLKCYPIPRHDTVYWYQQGPGQDPQFLISFYEKMQSDKGSIPDRFSAQQFSDYHSELNMSSLELGDSALYFCASSLGASSYEQYFGPGTRLTVT.

The chain combines TRBV27 with TRBJ2-7; D may be TRBD2 (7 bases). Germline CDR1 MNHEY, CDR2 SMNVEV (reference sequence). This CDR3 region has 14 residues. V was shortened by 3 bases and J by 6 bases, with 15 bases between the two germline ends. The CDR3: CASSFSVRGLEQYF. CDR3 nucleotide sequence: TGTGCCAGCAGTTTCTCGGTGCGGGGGCTCGAGCAGTACTTC.

The rearrangement joins TRBV28 to TRBJ1-5, with TRBD1 matching 11 bases. Trimming at V came to 6 bases and at J to 5 bases, leaving 3 bases not matched to a gene. The germline CDR1 and CDR2 sequences are MDHEN and SYDVKM. CDR3 length: 14 amino acids. The chain's CDR3 is CASSRTGGHQPQHF. CDR3 sequence (DNA): TGTGCCAGCAGCCGGACAGGGGGCCATCAGCCCCAGCATTTT. Drawing the rest from reference TRBV28 and TRBJ1-5, the complete variable domain is DVKVTQSSRYLVKRTGEKVFLECVQDMDHENMFWYRQDPGLGLRLIYFSYDVKMKEKGDIPEGYSVSREKKERFSLILESASTNQTSMYLCASSRTGGHQPQHFGDGTRLSIL.

The CDR3 DNA reads as TGTGCCAGCAGCCCCGTTGGGGGCTTTGAAGAGACCCAGTACTTC. Amino acid sequence: CASSPVGGFEETQYF. The rearrangement uses TRBV27 and TRBJ2-5; maybe TRBD1 (6 bases). Germline CDR1 reads MNHEY; CDR2 reads SMNVEV (reference sequence). Trimming removed 6 bases from V and 3 bases from J, with 17 bases in between. The CDR3 is 15 amino acids.

This chain joins TRBV11-2 and TRBJ2-7; 9 bases map to TRBD1. The CDR3 is made up of 14 amino acids. Per germline, CDR1 SGHAT and CDR2 FQNNGV. V lost 3 bases, J lost 4 bases, and 4 bases stayed unmatched. The CDR3 sequence: CASSFGTGTYEQYF. The CDR3 DNA follows: TGTGCCAGCAGCTTCGGGACAGGGACTTACGAGCAGTACTTC.

This chain connects TRBV11-2 to TRBJ1-3, with a tentative D call TRBD1 (5 bases). This CDR3 is 16 amino acids long. CDR1 and CDR2 (germline): SGHAT, FQNNGV. The V end was cut by 4 bases, the J end by 0 bases, with 13 bases between. In nucleotides, the CDR3 is TGTGCCAGCAGCTCCTCCCCCGGGGGCTCTGGAAACACCATATATTTT. This sequence encodes CASSSSPGGSGNTIYF.

The chain is built from TRBV27 and TRBJ1-2; 8 bases are a match to TRBD1. V shed 10 bases and J 3 bases; nucleotides not matched to a gene: 13. CDR3 size: 15 residues. Looked up from germline, CDR1 is MNHEY and CDR2 is SMNVEV (reference sequence). The chain's CDR3 is CATRDRTEFDYGYTF. CDR3 DNA sequence: TGTGCCACAAGGGACAGGACAGAGTTTGACTATGGCTACACCTTC.

CDR3 residues: CSVATGTADQETQYF. The CDR3 DNA sequence: TGCAGCGTGGCTACCGGGACAGCGGACCAAGAGACCCAGTACTTC. This sequence joins TRBV29-1 and TRBJ2-5, with 7 bases fitting TRBD1. This CDR3 has 15 residues. Germline trimming cut 6 bases from V and 0 bases from J; bases unmatched to any gene: 10. Per germline, CDR1 SQVTM and CDR2 ANQGSEA. Using reference TRBV29-1 and TRBJ2-5 for the parts outside the CDR3, the full variable domain is SAVISQKPSRDICQRGTSLTIQCQVDSQVTMMFWYRQQPGQSLTLIATANQGSEATYESGFVIDKFPISRPNLTFSTLTVSNMSPEDSSIYLCSVATGTADQETQYFGPGTRLLVL.

The CDR3 is CASSFKASWSSYEQYF. The CDR3, as DNA: TGTGCCAGCAGTTTTAAGGCTAGCTGGTCCTCATACGAGCAGTACTTC. This rearrangement joins TRBV27 to TRBJ2-7, with a tentative D call TRBD2 (5 bases). The length of the CDR3 is 16 residues. Looked up from germline, CDR1 is MNHEY and CDR2 is SMNVEV (reference sequence). The germline V and J ends were trimmed by 3 bases and 4 bases, with 19 bases remaining between them.

The chain is built from TRBV11-2 and TRBJ1-1; TRBD1 might be the D (5 bases). The CDR3 extends over 14 amino acids. Germline CDR1 is SGHAT and CDR2 is FQNNGV. Trimming cost V 5 bases and J 5 bases, with 15 bases left between them. CDR3 sequence: CASSPDWGGTEAFF. In DNA form, the CDR3 reads TGTGCCAGCAGCCCAGATTGGGGGGGTACTGAAGCTTTCTTT.

This chain's CDR3 is CASSYGQSFYNEQFF. Here the CDR3 DNA reads TGCGCCAGCAGCTATGGACAGAGCTTCTACAATGAGCAGTTCTTC. The rearrangement joins TRBV5-1 to TRBJ2-1, with D possibly being TRBD1 (6 bases). Germline V gene data show CDR1 as SGHRS and CDR2 as YFSETQ. With 3 bases removed from V and 3 bases from J, the gap between germline ends came to 13 bases. The CDR3 has 15 residues.

The sample holds a few counts of this clone. The rearrangement joins TRBV6-1 to TRBJ2-2; maybe TRBD1 (5 bases). The germline V gene has CDR1 MNHNS and CDR2 SASEGT. The CDR3 runs 15 residues. The V and J ends lost 1 base and 1 base respectively, with 7 bases between them. CDR3: CASSEEQGNTGELFF. Written as DNA, the CDR3 is TGTGCCAGCAGTGAAGAGCAGGGGAACACCGGGGAGCTGTTTTTT.

The chain combines TRBV10-3 with TRBJ2-7, with D tentatively TRBD2 (6 bases). The V end was cut by 1 base, the J end by 2 bases, with 15 bases between. The CDR3 extends over 16 amino acids. The germline V gene encodes CDR1 ENHRY and CDR2 SYGVKD. The chain's CDR3 is CAISEWPLAQPYEQYF. The CDR3 coding sequence is TGTGCCATCAGTGAGTGGCCCCTAGCGCAACCCTACGAGCAGTACTTC.

The genes are TRBV9 and TRBJ2-7; D is uncertain. The CDR3 runs 13 residues. Per the germline V gene, CDR1 is SGDLS and CDR2 is YYNGEE. Trimming took 0 bases from V and 5 from J, leaving 9 bases between them. This CDR3 is CASSVGSVDEQYF. The CDR3, as DNA: TGTGCCAGCAGCGTAGGGAGCGTAGACGAGCAGTACTTC. Full variable domain (remainder filled in from reference TRBV9 and TRBJ2-7): DSGVTQTPKHLITATGQRVTLRCSPRSGDLSVYWYQQSLDQGLQFLIQYYNGEERAKGNILERFSAQQFPDLHSELNLSSLELGDSALYFCASSVGSVDEQYFGPGTRLTVT.

This chain joins TRBV16 and TRBJ1-2; TRBD1 aligns across 11 bases. CDR1 is KGHSY and CDR2 is FQNENV in the germline V gene. The length of the CDR3 is 14 residues. J lost 8 bases, V lost 4 bases, and 6 bases had no gene match. CDR3 sequence: CASSPGQGALGYTF. The CDR3 DNA sequence: TGTGCCAGCAGCCCTGGACAGGGGGCGCTGGGCTACACCTTC.

The J gene is TRBJ1-1, the V gene TRBV21-1; the table gives TRBD1 as D, unverified against the DNA. TRBV21-1 is a pseudogene. The CDR3 is 13 amino acids. The CDR3 loop is CASSSRGNTEAFF. In DNA form, the CDR3 reads TGTGCCAGCAGCTCTAGGGGGAACACTGAAGCTTTCTTT.

The chain has TRBV11-3 and TRBJ2-3, with 15 bases matching TRBD2. V lost 5 bases and J lost 0; bases outside the gene matches: 3. The CDR3 loop spans 17 amino acids. CDR1 and CDR2 from the germline V gene are SGHNT and YENEEA. CDR3 loop: CASSPGLAGGSTDTQYF. CDR3 DNA: TGTGCCAGCAGCCCGGGACTAGCGGGGGGTAGCACAGATACGCAGTATTTT.

This clone occurred once. The chain is built from TRBV7-6 and TRBJ1-3, with D maybe TRBD1 (6 bases). Germline V gene sequence: CDR1 SGHVS, CDR2 FNYEAQ. The ends were cut back, 5 bases at V and 4 bases at J, with 21 bases in the middle. This CDR3 contains 17 residues. The CDR3 nucleotides are TGTGCCAGCAGCCCGCCCCTACAGGGTTACAGGGGAAACACCATATATTTT. This gives the protein CASSPPLQGYRGNTIYF.

This chain links TRBV7-2 with TRBJ2-7; TRBD2 matches 13 bases. J gave up 5 bases and V 4 bases, and 2 bases lay outside the gene matches. The germline V gene has CDR1 SGHTA and CDR2 FQGNSA. The CDR3 sequence is 14 residues long. The CDR3 sequence is CASSYGLAGDEQYF. The DNA of the CDR3 is TGTGCCAGCAGCTACGGACTAGCGGGAGACGAGCAGTACTTC.

This chain joins TRBV27 and TRBJ1-4, with D possibly TRBD1 on 5 matching bases. Germline CDR1 and CDR2: MNHEY and SMNVEV (reference sequence). The V end was cut by 5 bases, the J end by 7 bases, with 11 bases between. The CDR3 totals 13 residues. CDR3 DNA sequence: TGTGCCAGCAGTGGGAGGGGCGTTGAAAAACTGTTTTTT. Amino acid sequence: CASSGRGVEKLFF.